This TCR beta chain was documented in a study of T cell repertoires in cytomegalovirus infection. The overall study: CMV epitopes, recently identified HLA-C-restricted and well-studied HLA-B-restricted, were used. CMV infection together with matching HLA type was indicated by public TCR beta signatures.

To note about this clonotype: Antigen unknown.

Overall study findings and caveats: Ex vivo responses were dominated by HLA-C-restricted CMV-specific TCR beta clonotypes.

Germline V gives CDR1 SGHTA, CDR2 FQGNSA. This CDR3 comprises 19 residues. V lost 5 bases and J lost 0; bases outside the gene matches: 8. TCRdb re-called the reads through MiXCR, storing one row per CDR3 protein. The data show around 500,000 distinct CDR3 sequences, about two fifths seen once. The TCR originated in a human donor in good health (CMV status not recorded). Some clones in this sample may be carry-over from other donors' samples. The chain links TRBV7-2 to TRBJ2-2; 14 nucleotides match TRBD2. The material sequenced was cultured PBMCs, taken from culture after CMV antigen stimulation. The DNA of the CDR3 is TGTGCCAGCAGCCCCAGGACTAGCGGGGGGTCCACGAACACCGGGGAGCTGTTTTTT. Protein: CASSPRTSGGSTNTGELFF.